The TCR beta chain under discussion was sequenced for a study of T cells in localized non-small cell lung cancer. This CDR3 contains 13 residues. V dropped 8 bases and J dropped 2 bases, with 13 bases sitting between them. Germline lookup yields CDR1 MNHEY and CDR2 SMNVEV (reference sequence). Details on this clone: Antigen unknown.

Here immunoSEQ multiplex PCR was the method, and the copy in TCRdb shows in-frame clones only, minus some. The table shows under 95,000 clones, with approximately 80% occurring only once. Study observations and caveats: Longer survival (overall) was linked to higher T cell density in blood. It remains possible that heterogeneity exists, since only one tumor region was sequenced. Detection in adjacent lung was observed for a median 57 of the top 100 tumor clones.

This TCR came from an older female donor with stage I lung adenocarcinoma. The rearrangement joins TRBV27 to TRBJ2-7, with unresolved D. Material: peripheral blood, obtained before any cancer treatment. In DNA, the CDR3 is TGTGCCAGCGGAAATACCATTACCTACGAGCAGTACTTC. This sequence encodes CASGNTITYEQYF.